The 20 T cell receptor beta chains below all came from one sample that was sequenced in a study of Ad26.COV2.S vaccination and SARS-CoV-2 variants. Clones were read by immunoSEQ multiplex PCR, and TCRdb kept only the in-frame ones, dropping some. Counted here are 410,000 or so clones, about 92% occurring once; the ten biggest clones make up under 2%. The treatment was: roughly 18 received Ad26.COV2.S at low or high dose, single or two shots; roughly five received placebo; per-sample allocation not given. Each sample was drawn 63 days after the first injection (of vaccine or placebo). The sample here was peripheral blood, taken in a trial of Ad26.COV2.S vaccine versus placebo. The receptors were gathered from a person between 18 and 59 years old who received the Ad26.COV2.S COVID-19 vaccine or a placebo.

The rearrangement joins TRBV28 to TRBJ1-1, with D perhaps TRBD1 (5 bases). Trimming shortened V by 10 bases and J by 5 bases, and 20 bases separated the two germline ends. From germline, CDR1 is MDHEN and CDR2 SYDVKM. The CDR3 totals 14 residues. The CDR3 DNA is TGTGCCACCGGACCCAGGACATCGGGGACTGAAGCTTTCTTT. Amino acids: CATGPRTSGTEAFF.

The rearrangement joins TRBV19 to TRBJ1-2; weak D call: TRBD1 (6 bases). The CDR3 extends over 11 amino acids. CDR1 is LNHDA, CDR2 SQIVND, per germline (reference sequence). Trimming removed 9 bases at V and 7 bases at J, with 12 bases between. The CDR3 loop reads CASTGSRGYTF. Here the CDR3 DNA reads TGTGCCAGCACAGGGTCTCGTGGCTACACCTTC.

The rearrangement joins TRBV29-1 to TRBJ2-2; 8 bases align to TRBD1. The CDR3 runs to 12 residues. The germline gives CDR1 SQVTM, CDR2 ANQGSEA. Trimming at V came to 7 bases and at J to 3 bases, leaving 1 base not matched to a gene. This CDR3 is CSGTGYTGELFF. The CDR3 DNA reads TGCAGCGGGACAGGGTACACCGGGGAGCTGTTTTTT.

DNA of the CDR3: TGCGCCAGCAGCCAAGGCCGTGTACTGATTACGAACACTGAAGCTTTCTTT. Its protein product is CASSQGRVLITNTEAFF. The chain joins TRBV4-3 to TRBJ1-1, with no clear D. Germline CDR1 reads LGHNA; CDR2 reads YSLEER. Between the trimmed V and J ends, which lost 1 base and 1 base, there was a span of 16 bases. This CDR3 is 17 amino acids long.

V usage is TRBV18 and J usage is TRBJ2-3, with 13 bases identical to TRBD2. There are 16 residues in the CDR3. With V trimmed by 6 bases and J by 0 bases, 3 bases remained unmatched. CDR1 KGHSH and CDR2 LQKENI come from the germline V gene. In nucleotides, the CDR3 is TGTGCCAGCTCGGGACTAGCGGGGACCAGCACAGATACGCAGTATTTT. It yields the protein CASSGLAGTSTDTQYF.

V and J are TRBV15 and TRBJ2-1; D is ambiguous. Trimming left V 0 bases short and J 3 bases short, with 9 bases between. The CDR3 length is 15 residues. Germline CDR1 LNHNV, CDR2 YYDKDF (reference sequence). CDR3 sequence: CATSREDFYYNEQFF. The DNA of the CDR3 is TGTGCCACCAGCAGAGAAGACTTCTACTACAATGAGCAGTTCTTC.

The chain employs TRBV7-2 and TRBJ2-1, with D possibly matching TRBD2 (5 bases). Germline CDR1 and CDR2: SGHTA and FQGNSA. V was cut by 1 base and J by 10 bases, with 14 bases left in between. The CDR3 has 14 amino acids. CDR3 nucleotide sequence: TGTGCCAGCAGCTTAGTCCCGGGGTCGAGCGAGCAGTTCTTC. Residues: CASSLVPGSSEQFF.

This sequence joins TRBV7-9 and TRBJ2-1; possibly TRBD2 for D (5 bases). CDR1 is SEHNR and CDR2 is FQNEAQ in the germline V gene (reference sequence). There are 13 residues in the CDR3. The germline V and J ends were trimmed by 2 bases and 7 bases, with 9 bases remaining between them. The CDR3 loop is CASSLPGRNEQFF. CDR3 nucleotide sequence: TGTGCCAGCAGCTTACCGGGGAGAAATGAGCAGTTCTTC.

With regard to this clone: Other DNA sequences in the same sample also yield this CDR3. The rearrangement joins TRBV9 to TRBJ2-2; D unresolved. The V end was cut by 3 bases, the J end by 0 bases, with 9 bases between. The CDR3 totals 15 residues. From germline, CDR1 is SGDLS and CDR2 YYNGEE. The CDR3 is CASSASGSNTGELFF. The CDR3 DNA reads as TGTGCCAGCAGCGCCTCAGGTTCGAACACCGGGGAGCTGTTTTTT.

J is TRBJ2-1 and V is TRBV5-4, with D tentatively TRBD1 or TRBD2 (5 bases each). Trimming stripped 2 bases from V and 5 bases from J, with 14 bases between. CDR1 and CDR2 (germline): SGHNT, YYREEE (reference sequence). The CDR3 is 15 amino acids. The CDR3, as DNA: TGTGCCAGCAGCTTAAGGGGACGTTCTGACAATGAGCAGTTCTTC. Residues: CASSLRGRSDNEQFF.

This rearrangement joins TRBV2 to TRBJ2-3; 9 nucleotides align to TRBD2. The CDR3 length is 15 residues. Looked up from germline, CDR1 is SNHLY and CDR2 is FYNNEI. The V segment lost 10 bases and the J segment 0 bases; nucleotides outside the gene matches: 8. The chain's CDR3 is CAIETSGSSTDTQYF. CDR3 sequence (DNA): TGTGCCATCGAGACTAGCGGTTCTAGCACAGATACGCAGTATTTT.

The chain couples TRBV12-3 or TRBV12-4 to TRBJ1-2; perhaps TRBD1 as D (5 bases). The length of the CDR3 is 13 residues. Trimming cost V 4 bases and J 2 bases, with 8 bases left between them. DNA of the CDR3: TGTGCCAGCAGTTCAGGGCCGAACTATGGCTACACCTTC. Translation gives CASSSGPNYGYTF.

The chain is built from TRBV5-1 and TRBJ1-6; D gene ambiguous. Trimming left V 1 base short and J 6 bases short, with 14 bases between. This CDR3 is built from 16 residues. Germline values: CDR1 SGHRS, CDR2 YFSETQ. The CDR3 reads CASSLILSRSNSPLHF. For the CDR3, the DNA is TGCGCCAGCAGCTTGATCCTTTCTCGGAGTAATTCACCCCTCCACTTT.

This sequence joins TRBV5-4 and TRBJ1-2; tentatively, D is TRBD1 (5 bases). The germline gives CDR1 SGHNT, CDR2 YYREEE (reference sequence). The CDR3 has 15 amino acids. Trimming shortened V by 4 bases and J by 7 bases, and 20 bases separated the two germline ends. Here the CDR3 reads CASSPGKRRESGYTF. The CDR3, as DNA: TGTGCCAGCAGCCCAGGGAAGCGGCGGGAGAGTGGCTACACCTTC.

The chain recombines TRBV6-2 or TRBV6-3 with TRBJ2-3; tentative D call: TRBD2 (5 bases). V lost 4 bases, J lost 2 bases, and 10 bases lay in between. The CDR3 extends over 14 amino acids. Germline values: CDR1 MNHEY, CDR2 SVGEGT. The CDR3 loop reads CASSLSLATDTQYF. Written as DNA, the CDR3 is TGTGCCAGCAGTTTAAGTCTAGCCACAGATACGCAGTATTTT.

The J gene is TRBJ2-5, the V gene TRBV10-3; D unclear. The ends were cut back, 3 bases at V and 0 bases at J, with 8 bases in the middle. The length of the CDR3 is 14 residues. The germline V gene has CDR1 ENHRY and CDR2 SYGVKD. The CDR3 loop is CAISEGLNQETQYF. CDR3 DNA: TGTGCCATCAGTGAAGGGTTAAACCAAGAGACCCAGTACTTC.

The chain carries TRBV19 and TRBJ2-7; 8 bases fit TRBD2. In germline, CDR1 is LNHDA, CDR2 SQIVND (reference sequence). The CDR3 is made up of 14 amino acids. V dropped 3 bases and J dropped 3; count of bases not matched to a gene: 4. CDR3 protein: CASSIRTSSYEQYF. CDR3 coding DNA: TGTGCCAGTAGTATCCGGACTAGCAGCTACGAGCAGTACTTC.

This clone has a single count. CDR3 in amino acids: CASSFGDRVQETQYF. Written as DNA, the CDR3 is TGTGCCAGCAGCTTTGGGGACAGGGTTCAAGAGACCCAGTACTTC. The V call is TRBV7-9, the J call TRBJ2-5; 9 bases agree with TRBD1. Germline CDR1 and CDR2: SEHNR and FQNEAQ (reference sequence). V trimming: 3 bases; J trimming: 2 bases; junction bases outside the gene matches: 4. The CDR3 has 15 amino acids.

This clone came up once. The chain joins TRBV6-2 or TRBV6-3 to TRBJ1-2; D uncertain. This CDR3 contains 13 residues. Germline values: CDR1 MNHEY, CDR2 SVGEGT. V was cut by 5 bases and J by 5 bases, with 12 bases left in between. The CDR3 coding sequence is TGTGCCAGCAGTATAGGTGAGCTATATGGCTACACCTTC. Translating gives CASSIGELYGYTF.

This rearrangement joins TRBV6-1 to TRBJ1-1, with TRBD1 matching over 7 bases. The ends lost 2 bases at V and 9 bases at J; junction bases unmatched: 9. The CDR3 spans 14 residues. Looked up from germline, CDR1 is MNHNS and CDR2 is SASEGT. DNA for the CDR3: TGTGCCAGCAGTGAATCTCGGCGAGGGGGCCAAGCTTTCTTT. This sequence encodes CASSESRRGGQAFF.